The entry below gives a single TCR beta chain sequence along with its context. Its antigen is as yet unknown. The record originates from a study of T cell repertoires in cytomegalovirus infection. About the study: Indications of both CMV infection and matching HLA type were provided by public TCR beta signatures.

Regarding the study as a whole: Carriers of CMV and the relevant HLA type were discriminated by public TCR beta frequency. Dominant in the ex vivo response were TCR beta clonotypes restricted by HLA-C and specific for CMV.

Losses at the gene ends were 5 bases for V and 4 bases for J; bases not matched to a gene: 6. CDR1 and CDR2 (germline): SNHLY, FYNNEI. The length of the CDR3 is 16 residues. A single record per CDR3 protein comes from TCRdb applying MiXCR to the reads. The sample lists some 440,000 distinct CDR3 sequences, under 40% occurring once. The sequenced sample was PBMCs. This TCR derives from a human donor in good health (CMV status not recorded). Some clones in this sample may be carry-over from other donors' samples. This rearrangement joins TRBV2 to TRBJ2-5; 14 nucleotides align to TRBD2. The CDR3 sequence: CASSRGLAGGRETQYF. The CDR3 nucleotides read TGTGCCAGCAGTCGTGGACTAGCGGGGGGTCGAGAGACCCAGTACTTC.